This T cell receptor beta chain emerged from a study of molecular identifiers for immune sequencing clone quantification. MiXCR, run by TCRdb on the PCR reads, gives a single entry per CDR3 protein. The table lists hundreds of thousands of distinct CDR3 sequences, roughly 27% of them singletons, with about 0.84% in the top ten. Material: naive CD8+ T cells from blood, with Jurkat cell RNA spiked in. Documented subset: FACS-sorted CD8+CD4-CCR7+CD45RA+ naive T cells. The sequence was obtained from a human donor in good health. Some libraries in this study had Jurkat cell RNA spiked in.

The CDR3 loop reads CASSYSRQGFTEAFF. The CDR3 DNA reads TGTGCCAGCAGTTACTCGAGGCAGGGATTCACTGAAGCTTTCTTT. The genes are TRBV6-5 and TRBJ1-1; D perhaps matches TRBD1 (5 bases). V was pared by 0 bases and J by 4 bases, with 12 bases between. Germline lookup yields CDR1 MNHEY and CDR2 SVGAGI. The CDR3 is 15 residues long.